The 27 T cell receptor beta chains below all came from one sample that was sequenced in a study of T cell responses to AZD1222 COVID-19 vaccine. Generated by immunoSEQ multiplex PCR, the TCRdb table keeps only in-frame clones and is missing some. Here the sample spans approximately 140,000 clones, around 90% being singletons. The sample in question was peripheral blood, obtained on day 0 of AZD1222 vaccination. These receptors all stem from an adult in good health.

The V gene is TRBV9, the J gene TRBJ1-4, with D possibly being TRBD1 (5 bases). The CDR3 runs to 15 residues. Germline CDR1 SGDLS, CDR2 YYNGEE. V lost 0 bases and J lost 7, with 13 bases in between. This CDR3 is CASSVEPQGGEKLFF. CDR3 sequence (DNA): TGTGCCAGCAGCGTAGAGCCCCAGGGAGGTGAAAAACTGTTTTTT.

J is TRBJ2-5 and V is TRBV18, with 9 nucleotides matching TRBD2. CDR1 is KGHSH, CDR2 LQKENI, per germline. The CDR3 has 13 amino acids. The V and J ends lost 4 bases and 5 bases, in that order; junction bases with no gene match: 2. CDR3 protein: CASSHGLAETQYF. CDR3 nucleotide sequence: TGTGCCAGCTCACACGGACTAGCGGAGACCCAGTACTTC. The full variable domain, rest sourced from reference TRBV18 and TRBJ2-5, is NAGVMQNPRHLVRRRGQEARLRCSPMKGHSHVYWYRQLPEEGLKFMVYLQKENIIDESGMPKERFSAEFPKEGPSILRIQQVVRGDSAAYFCASSHGLAETQYFGPGTRLLVL.

The genes are TRBV5-4 and TRBJ2-7; a possible D gene is TRBD2 (5 bases). Trimming removed 4 bases at V and 7 bases at J, with 12 bases between. CDR1 is SGHNT, CDR2 YYREEE, per germline (reference sequence). The CDR3 is made up of 12 amino acids. The CDR3 spells CASSPIGEEQYF. In DNA form, the CDR3 reads TGTGCCAGCAGCCCGATCGGGGAGGAGCAGTACTTC. Full variable domain (remainder filled in from reference TRBV5-4 and TRBJ2-7): ETGVTQSPTHLIKTRGQQVTLRCSSQSGHNTVSWYQQALGQGPQFIFQYYREEENGRGNFPPRFSGLQFPNYSSELNVNALELDDSALYLCASSPIGEEQYFGPGTRLTVT.

The rearrangement joins TRBV4-1 to TRBJ1-5, with unresolved D. V was shortened by 0 bases and J by 0 bases, with 12 bases between the two germline ends. Per the germline V gene, CDR1 is MGHRA and CDR2 is YSYEKL. The CDR3 sequence is 17 residues long. The CDR3 protein is CASSQDIVQYSNQPQHF. In nucleotides, the CDR3 is TGCGCCAGCAGCCAAGATATCGTACAGTATAGCAATCAGCCCCAGCATTTT.

V gene TRBV25-1 combines with J gene TRBJ1-2, with D unclear. The germline V and J ends were trimmed by 5 bases and 8 bases, with 9 bases remaining between them. This CDR3 has 11 residues. Per the germline V gene, CDR1 is MGHDK and CDR2 is SYGVNS. As DNA, the CDR3 is TGTGCCAGCAGTCTGCAAGGCGGCTACACCTTC. It codes for CASSLQGGYTF.

This chain uses TRBV28 with TRBJ1-6; D gene uncertain. Per germline, CDR1 MDHEN and CDR2 SYDVKM. The CDR3 totals 14 residues. Trimming stripped 2 bases from V and 5 bases from J, with 7 bases between. The CDR3 DNA is TGTGCCAGCAGTTTAGTACAGCATAATTCACCCCTCCACTTT. Translation: CASSLVQHNSPLHF.

This clone was detected only a few times. The chain links TRBV7-3 to TRBJ2-3, with 9 nucleotides matching TRBD2. Germline V gene sequence: CDR1 SGHTA, CDR2 FQGTGA. The CDR3 consists of 16 residues. Losses at the gene ends were 5 bases for V and 4 bases for J; bases not matched to a gene: 10. As DNA, the CDR3 is TGTGCCAGCAGCCCTCAGGCTAGCGGGGACCCAGATACGCAGTATTTT. This translates into CASSPQASGDPDTQYF. Based on the CDR3 plus reference TRBV7-3 and TRBJ2-3, the full variable domain is GAGVSQTPSNKVTEKGKYVELRCDPISGHTALYWYRQSLGQGPEFLIYFQGTGAADDSGLPNDRFFAVRPEGSVSTLKIQRTERGDSAVYLCASSPQASGDPDTQYFGPGTRLTVL.

The chain combines TRBV6-1 with TRBJ1-5; D is unclear. In germline, CDR1 is MNHNS, CDR2 SASEGT. The CDR3 is made up of 16 amino acids. The V and J ends lost 3 bases and 4 bases respectively, with 16 bases between them. CDR3: CASSETSRWGNQPQHF. The CDR3 nucleotides are TGTGCCAGCAGTGAGACAAGCAGGTGGGGAAATCAGCCCCAGCATTTT.

The rearrangement links TRBV7-2 to TRBJ1-2; the D gene is possibly TRBD1 (5 bases). Germline V gene sequence: CDR1 SGHTA, CDR2 FQGNSA. This CDR3 is built from 15 residues. V lost 5 bases to trimming and J lost 7 bases, with 20 bases between them. CDR3 residues: CASSPRSLAGGGYTF. The CDR3, as DNA: TGTGCCAGCAGCCCTCGAAGTCTTGCTGGGGGTGGCTACACCTTC.

The chain links TRBV25-1 to TRBJ1-5; 10 positions match TRBD1. The germline CDR1 and CDR2 sequences are MGHDK and SYGVNS. The CDR3 contains 16 residues. V lost 6 bases to trimming and J lost 1 base; unmatched junction nucleotides: 6. CDR3 sequence reads: CASSPRDRGSNQPQHF. The CDR3 DNA sequence: TGTGCCAGCAGCCCCCGGGACAGGGGAAGCAATCAGCCCCAGCATTTT.

V and J are TRBV19 and TRBJ1-5; 8 bases match TRBD1. Germline CDR1 reads LNHDA; CDR2 reads SQIVND (reference sequence). The CDR3 length is 16 residues. J was trimmed by 6 bases and V by 5 bases; bases with no gene match: 12. Written as DNA, the CDR3 is TGTGCCAGTAGTTCCCGGAGACAGGGGATCGTTCAGCCCCAGCATTTT. This sequence encodes CASSSRRQGIVQPQHF.

This chain uses TRBV5-5 with TRBJ2-1; 9 nucleotides line up with TRBD2. From germline, CDR1 is SGHKS and CDR2 YYEKEE (reference sequence). Trimming at V came to 5 bases and at J to 4 bases, leaving 7 bases not matched to a gene. The CDR3 is 15 amino acids. CDR3: CASSHLAGLYNEQFF. In nucleotides, the CDR3 is TGTGCCAGCAGTCATCTAGCGGGGTTATACAATGAGCAGTTCTTC. Full variable domain (remainder filled in from reference TRBV5-5 and TRBJ2-1): DAGVTQSPTHLIKTRGQQVTLRCSPISGHKSVSWYQQVLGQGPQFIFQYYEKEERGRGNFPDRFSARQFPNYSSELNVNALLLGDSALYLCASSHLAGLYNEQFFGPGTRLTVL.

This chain links TRBV11-2 with TRBJ2-5, with 10 bases fitting TRBD2. Germline V gene sequence: CDR1 SGHAT, CDR2 FQNNGV. The junction had 10 bases not matched to a gene; V was cut back by 5 bases and J by 1 base. This CDR3 contains 17 residues. Here the CDR3 reads CASSLPALAGAQETQYF. The CDR3 DNA follows: TGTGCCAGCAGCCTCCCGGCCCTAGCGGGGGCCCAAGAGACCCAGTACTTC.

The chain joins TRBV10-3 to TRBJ2-7, with D hard to call. The CDR3 consists of 14 residues. Trimming left V 4 bases short and J 0 bases short, with 10 bases between. CDR1 and CDR2 from the germline V gene are ENHRY and SYGVKD. CDR3 in amino acids: CAISGTASSYEQYF. CDR3 DNA: TGTGCCATCAGTGGGACGGCTAGCTCCTACGAGCAGTACTTC.

J is TRBJ2-7 and V is TRBV5-4, with D hard to call. This CDR3 is built from 15 residues. From germline, CDR1 is SGHNT and CDR2 YYREEE (reference sequence). V shed 3 bases and J shed 3 bases, with 16 bases lying between them. The CDR3 reads CASSSPGSRNYEQYF. CDR3 bases: TGTGCCAGCAGCTCCCCGGGTAGCCGAAACTACGAGCAGTACTTC.

The chain uses TRBV6-5 and TRBJ2-1, with 10 positions matching TRBD2. The V and J ends lost 1 base and 6 bases, in that order; junction bases with no gene match: 6. CDR1 MNHEY and CDR2 SVGAGI come from the germline V gene. The CDR3 runs to 16 residues. DNA for the CDR3: TGTGCCAGCAGTTACTTGGGAGCGGGAGGGACCAATGAGCAGTTCTTC. Protein sequence: CASSYLGAGGTNEQFF.

The chain has TRBV7-9 and TRBJ2-7; tentative D call: TRBD1 (5 bases). Trimming took off 5 bases at V and 2 bases at J, with 10 bases between the two ends. The CDR3 totals 13 residues. Germline lookup yields CDR1 SEHNR and CDR2 FQNEAQ (reference sequence). The CDR3: CASSPRQPYEQYF. As DNA, the CDR3 is TGTGCCAGCAGCCCTCGACAGCCCTACGAGCAGTACTTC.

The rearrangement links TRBV6-5 to TRBJ2-5, with TRBD2 as a possible D gene (6 bases). There are 14 residues in the CDR3. V was pared by 7 bases and J by 4 bases, with 16 bases between. Germline V gene lookup returns CDR1 MNHEY and CDR2 SVGAGI. The CDR3 here is CASNSYRGGETQYF. The CDR3 DNA reads TGTGCCAGCAACTCCTATAGGGGAGGAGAGACCCAGTACTTC.

The chain uses TRBV30 and TRBJ2-1; TRBD1 is a possible D gene (6 bases). The CDR3 contains 13 residues. CDR1 and CDR2 from the germline V gene are GTSNPN and SVGIG (reference sequence). Trimming stripped 4 bases from V and 5 bases from J, with 12 bases between. The CDR3 nucleotides read TGTGCCTGGAACCTAGCAGGGGACAATGAGCAGTTCTTC. Protein sequence: CAWNLAGDNEQFF.

CDR3 DNA: TGTGCCAGCAGCCCCAGACAGGGGCCTGAAAAACTGTTTTTT. It translates to CASSPRQGPEKLFF. V is TRBV9 and J is TRBJ1-4; 8 positions agree with TRBD1. The germline V gene has CDR1 SGDLS and CDR2 YYNGEE. The length of the CDR3 is 14 residues. V shed 4 bases and J 7 bases; nucleotides not matched to a gene: 6.

The DNA for the CDR3 is TGTGCCAGCAGTTTAAGATCGAACACCGGGGAGCTGTTTTTT. Amino acid sequence: CASSLRSNTGELFF. The genes are TRBV28 and TRBJ2-2; D remains ambiguous. The CDR3 is 14 residues long. The V end was cut by 2 bases, the J end by 0 bases, with 4 bases between. Per the germline V gene, CDR1 is MDHEN and CDR2 is SYDVKM.

This chain uses TRBV4-3 with TRBJ1-1; D call uncertain. V lost 1 base to trimming and J lost 4 bases, with 7 bases between them. The CDR3 is made up of 13 amino acids. In germline, CDR1 is LGHNA, CDR2 YSLEER. DNA for the CDR3: TGCGCCAGCAGCCAAGGGAAGGGCACTGAAGCTTTCTTT. It is translated as CASSQGKGTEAFF.

The chain links TRBV15 to TRBJ2-1; no clear D. The CDR3 totals 15 residues. In germline, CDR1 is LNHNV, CDR2 YYDKDF (reference sequence). Trimming took off 1 base at V and 5 bases at J, with 12 bases between the two ends. In nucleotides, the CDR3 is TGTGCCACCAGCAGAGCCCTCGGATTCCACAATGAGCAGTTCTTC. Its translation: CATSRALGFHNEQFF.

The chain couples TRBV6-2 or TRBV6-3 to TRBJ1-1, with D hard to call. V lost 2 bases and J lost 0, with 10 bases in between. The CDR3 runs to 15 residues. From germline, CDR1 is MNHEY and CDR2 SVGEGT. Written as DNA, the CDR3 is TGTGCCAGCAGTTACATGCCGGGAGTGAACACTGAAGCTTTCTTT. This sequence encodes CASSYMPGVNTEAFF.

The sample holds one count of this clone. The J gene is TRBJ1-4, the V gene TRBV7-8; 7 positions match TRBD1. Per the germline V gene, CDR1 is SGHVS and CDR2 is FQNEAQ. V trimming: 1 base; J trimming: 7 bases; junction bases outside the gene matches: 9. This CDR3 is 16 amino acids long. This CDR3 reads CASSLGRQGRVEKLFF. The CDR3 bases are TGTGCCAGCAGCTTAGGTAGACAGGGAAGGGTTGAAAAACTGTTTTTT.

V is TRBV3-1 (or the pseudogene TRBV3-2) and J is TRBJ2-1, with a possible D match to TRBD1 (6 bases). This CDR3 is built from 15 residues. Trimming left V 1 base short and J 0 bases short, with 7 bases between. CDR1 is LGHDT and CDR2 is YNNKEL in the germline V gene (reference sequence). CDR3 loop: CASSQGDTSYNEQFF. The CDR3 nucleotides read TGTGCCAGCAGCCAAGGGGACACCTCCTACAATGAGCAGTTCTTC.

The rearrangement links TRBV4-3 to TRBJ2-5, with D hard to call. V was clipped by 8 bases and J by 5 bases, with 15 bases between them. From germline, CDR1 is LGHNA and CDR2 YSLEER. The CDR3 runs 13 residues. The CDR3 loop is CASSEWAGETQYF. CDR3 bases: TGCGCCAGCTCTGAGTGGGCCGGCGAGACCCAGTACTTC.